Presented here are 18 T cell receptor beta chains from one specimen sequenced in a study of T cells in Graves' hyperthyroidism and ophthalmopathy. The investigators amplified TCR beta CDR3 regions from RNA transcripts. First-round RT-PCR targeting the TCR CDR3 was performed with the HTBI primer set. TCRdb analysed the multiplex PCR reads with MiXCR anew, one entry per CDR3 protein. Among hundreds of thousands of distinct CDR3 sequences listed, over 35% were seen once. What was sequenced was blood. The receptor source for this set is a man younger than 30 with Graves' hyperthyroidism.

This chain links TRBV7-9 with TRBJ1-1, with a possible D match to TRBD1 (5 bases). V was shortened by 5 bases and J by 4 bases, with 23 bases between the two germline ends. The CDR3 has 17 amino acids. Germline V gives CDR1 SEHNR, CDR2 FQNEAQ (reference sequence). The CDR3 coding sequence is TGTGCCAGCAGCCAATACCCGGGACTCAAAACGGCCACTGAAGCTTTCTTT. Residues: CASSQYPGLKTATEAFF.

The rearrangement uses TRBV7-2 and TRBJ1-5; D is unresolved. The CDR3 is 14 residues long. Deletions cut 11 bases from V and 4 bases from J, with 18 bases between. CDR1 and CDR2 from the germline V gene are SGHTA and FQGNSA. The CDR3 region is CAWSVRPRNQPQHF. The CDR3 DNA is TGTGCCTGGAGTGTACGTCCGAGAAATCAGCCCCAGCATTTT.

The chain is built from TRBV2 and TRBJ2-5; TRBD1 or TRBD2 may be the D gene (7 bases each). The CDR3 contains 16 residues. V lost 6 bases to trimming and J lost 1 base, with 18 bases between them. Germline V gene lookup returns CDR1 SNHLY and CDR2 FYNNEI. CDR3 bases: TGTGCCAGCAGCCAAGCGGCAGGGGGGGGCCAAGAGACCCAGTACTTC. This translates into CASSQAAGGGQETQYF. The full variable domain, rest sourced from reference TRBV2 and TRBJ2-5, is EPEVTQTPSHQVTQMGQEVILRCVPISNHLYFYWYRQILGQKVEFLVSFYNNEISEKSEIFDDQFSVERPDGSNFTLKIRSTKLEDSAMYFCASSQAAGGGQETQYFGPGTRLLVL.

This clonotype was seen ten or more times. The chain carries TRBV2 and TRBJ1-5; perhaps TRBD1 as D (5 bases). This CDR3 spans 15 amino acids. CDR1 and CDR2 from the germline V gene are SNHLY and FYNNEI. The V gene lost 6 bases and the J gene lost 2 bases, with 14 bases spanning the gap. The CDR3, as DNA: TGTGCCAGCAGGGTGCAGGGAGGGGGCAATCAGCCCCAGCATTTT. Amino acid sequence: CASRVQGGGNQPQHF.

This clonotype was seen many times. The chain couples TRBV7-8 to TRBJ2-7; D remains ambiguous. The CDR3 has 13 amino acids. V was clipped by 3 bases and J by 4 bases, with 10 bases between them. The V gene's germline CDR1 is SGHVS and CDR2 FQNEAQ. The CDR3 sequence: CASSFTPEYEQYF. As DNA, the CDR3 is TGTGCCAGCAGCTTCACCCCAGAGTACGAGCAGTACTTC.

The gene calls are TRBV7-3 and TRBJ1-1; no reliable D call. Trimming removed 5 bases at V and 7 bases at J, with 14 bases between. Germline loops: CDR1 SGHTA, CDR2 FQGTGA. The CDR3 totals 13 residues. CDR3 protein: CASSPNSRFEAFF. The CDR3 DNA reads as TGTGCCAGCAGCCCAAACTCCCGCTTTGAAGCTTTCTTT.

The J gene is TRBJ1-1, the V gene TRBV11-2, with D tentatively TRBD1 (6 bases). Germline V lookup: CDR1 SGHAT, CDR2 FQNNGV. The CDR3 loop spans 15 amino acids. Trimming stripped 3 bases from V and 5 bases from J, with 16 bases between. For the CDR3, the DNA is TGTGCCAGCAGCTTTGGGGCACAGGGAAAAACTGAAGCTTTCTTT. This codes for CASSFGAQGKTEAFF.

This sequence joins TRBV6-1 and TRBJ2-5; D uncertain. Deletions cut 6 bases from V and 3 bases from J, with 11 bases between. The CDR3 is 13 residues long. Per germline, CDR1 MNHNS and CDR2 SASEGT. This CDR3 reads CASRRTPEETQYF. CDR3 in DNA: TGTGCCAGCAGACGAACCCCGGAAGAGACCCAGTACTTC.

The J gene is TRBJ2-3, the V gene TRBV24-1, with D maybe TRBD2 (5 bases). The CDR3 extends over 13 amino acids. Germline CDR1 KGHDR, CDR2 SFDVKD. Trimming took 10 bases from V and 1 from J, leaving 11 bases between them. CDR3 nucleotides: TGTGCCACGGGAGTGGCCGGCACAGATACGCAGTATTTT. It translates to CATGVAGTDTQYF.

The chain is built from TRBV7-2 and TRBJ2-5; 9 nucleotides align to TRBD1. The germline V gene has CDR1 SGHTA and CDR2 FQGNSA. With 5 bases clipped from V and 3 bases from J, the junction kept 10 bases outside the gene matches. The length of the CDR3 is 16 residues. As DNA, the CDR3 is TGTGCCAGCAGCCAAGCCCCGACAGGGGGGGAAGAGACCCAGTACTTC. It specifies CASSQAPTGGEETQYF.

This clonotype appeared a few times. The chain couples TRBV2 to TRBJ1-6, with TRBD1 identical over 8 bases. Trimming removed 5 bases from V and 10 bases from J; junction bases left unmatched: 10. The CDR3 sequence is 15 residues long. Germline lookup yields CDR1 SNHLY and CDR2 FYNNEI. The CDR3 bases are TGTGCCAGCAGTTCCATCGGACAGGGAGTATCACCCCTCCACTTT. Amino acids: CASSSIGQGVSPLHF. The full variable domain, with the rest looked up from reference TRBV2 and TRBJ1-6, is EPEVTQTPSHQVTQMGQEVILRCVPISNHLYFYWYRQILGQKVEFLVSFYNNEISEKSEIFDDQFSVERPDGSNFTLKIRSTKLEDSAMYFCASSSIGQGVSPLHFGNGTRLTVT.

This clonotype was detected many times. The chain combines TRBV7-8 with TRBJ2-7; no definite D call. Germline CDR1 and CDR2: SGHVS and FQNEAQ. V was cut by 0 bases and J by 3 bases, with 3 bases left in between. This CDR3 has 12 amino acids. Here the CDR3 reads CASSLAHYEQYF. CDR3 nucleotides: TGTGCCAGCAGCTTAGCCCACTACGAGCAGTACTTC.

The CDR3 coding sequence is TGCAGCGTTGAGGAGCGGGAGCAGTACTTC. Residues: CSVEEREQYF. The V and J genes are TRBV29-1 and TRBJ2-7; possible D gene TRBD2, 5 bases. This CDR3 comprises 10 residues. The V and J ends lost 3 bases and 7 bases respectively, with 7 bases between them. The V gene's germline CDR1 is SQVTM and CDR2 ANQGSEA.

This clonotype was detected a few times. The chain has TRBV9 and TRBJ2-2; weak D call: TRBD2 (6 bases). The length of the CDR3 is 15 residues. V was pared by 3 bases and J by 0 bases, with 9 bases between. Germline lookup yields CDR1 SGDLS and CDR2 YYNGEE. CDR3 residues: CASSGLASNTGELFF. For the CDR3, the DNA is TGTGCCAGCAGCGGGCTAGCGTCGAACACCGGGGAGCTGTTTTTT.

This chain joins TRBV4-2 and TRBJ1-2, with a possible D match to TRBD1 (6 bases). This CDR3 spans 14 amino acids. Trimming pared 0 bases from V and 4 bases from J, leaving 9 bases between. Germline values: CDR1 LGHNA, CDR2 YNFKEQ. This chain's CDR3 is CASSQEQGGYGYTF. The CDR3 DNA follows: TGTGCCAGCAGCCAAGAGCAAGGGGGCTATGGCTACACCTTC.

A word on this clonotype: Germline is not matched at one junction end, which may reflect a read error. This chain links TRBV6-4 with TRBJ1-5; D unresolved. Germline V gives CDR1 MRHNA, CDR2 SNTAGT. This CDR3 has 16 amino acids. This CDR3 is CASSYSHPGSNQPQHF. The DNA of the CDR3 is TGTGCCAGCAGTTACTCCCACCCGGGAAGCAATCAGCCCCAGCATTTT.

This clonotype was recorded at least ten times. The genes are TRBV29-1 and TRBJ2-7, with D unclear. Trimming pared 6 bases from V and 1 base from J, leaving 10 bases between. Germline lookup yields CDR1 SQVTM and CDR2 ANQGSEA. The CDR3 runs 12 residues. CDR3 protein: CSVGDTSYEQYF. The CDR3, as DNA: TGCAGCGTGGGCGACACGTCCTACGAGCAGTACTTC.

The V gene is TRBV12-3 or TRBV12-4, the J gene TRBJ2-7, with D unclear. This CDR3 is built from 10 residues. V dropped 4 bases and J dropped 9 bases, with 7 bases sitting between them. CDR3 amino acids: CASSSVRQYF. Written as DNA, the CDR3 is TGTGCCAGCAGTTCCGTACGGCAGTACTTC.